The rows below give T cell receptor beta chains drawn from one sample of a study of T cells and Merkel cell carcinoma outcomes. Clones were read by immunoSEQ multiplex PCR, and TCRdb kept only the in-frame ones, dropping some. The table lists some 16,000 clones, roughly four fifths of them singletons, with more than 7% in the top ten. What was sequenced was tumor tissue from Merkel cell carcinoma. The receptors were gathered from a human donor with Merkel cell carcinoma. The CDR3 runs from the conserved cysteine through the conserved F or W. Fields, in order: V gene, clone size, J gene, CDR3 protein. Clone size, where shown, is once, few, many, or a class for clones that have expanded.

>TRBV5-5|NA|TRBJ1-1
CASSTDRDTEAFF
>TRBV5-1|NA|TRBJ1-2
CASSVSTGTGSGYTF
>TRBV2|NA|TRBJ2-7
CASQPGQGSFRFGQYF
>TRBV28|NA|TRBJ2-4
CASSNLLYIQYF
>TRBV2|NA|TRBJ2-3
CASWTGAQDTQYF
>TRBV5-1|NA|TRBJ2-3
CASSLDNQVDTQYF
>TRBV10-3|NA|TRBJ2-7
CAISESRVNWYF
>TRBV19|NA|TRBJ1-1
CASRLGLNTEAFF
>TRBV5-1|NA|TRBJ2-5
CASSLAGTGEETQYF
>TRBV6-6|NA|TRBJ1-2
CASSLGGTNYGYTF
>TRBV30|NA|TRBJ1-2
CAWSVGQNYGYTF
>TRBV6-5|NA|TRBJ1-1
CASSPGGGITEAFF
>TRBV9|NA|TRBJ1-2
CASSGGSSYGYTF
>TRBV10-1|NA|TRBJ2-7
CASSEGYEQYF
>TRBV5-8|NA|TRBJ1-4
CASSRTGSEKLFF
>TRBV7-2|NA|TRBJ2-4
CASSSRGNIQYF
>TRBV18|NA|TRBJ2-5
CASSPPHGQETQYF
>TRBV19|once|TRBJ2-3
CASSMGEGPTDTQYF
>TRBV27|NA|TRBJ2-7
CASSLGLAGVDEQYF
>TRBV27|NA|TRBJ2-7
CASRSSDSYEQYF
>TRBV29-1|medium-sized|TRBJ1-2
CSGGQGSYGYTF
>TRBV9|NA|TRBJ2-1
CASSVDSGVYNEQFF
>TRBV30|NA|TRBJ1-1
CARTGVANTEAFF
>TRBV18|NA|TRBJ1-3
CASSPVSGNTIYF
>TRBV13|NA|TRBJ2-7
CASSRLAGEFGGEQYF
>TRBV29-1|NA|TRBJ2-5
CSVAQGAGRETQYF
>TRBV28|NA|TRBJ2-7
CATLPGLADLSYEQYF
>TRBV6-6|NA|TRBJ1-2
CASSQQVGSYGYTF
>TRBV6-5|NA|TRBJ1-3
CASSYSGGPGNTIYF
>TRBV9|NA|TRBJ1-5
CASSVGTGYDQPQHF
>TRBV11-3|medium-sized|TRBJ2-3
CASSLGDAGGDTQYF
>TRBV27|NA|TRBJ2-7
CASSLFGQGPYEQYF
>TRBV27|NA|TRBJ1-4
CASRLTETNEKLFF
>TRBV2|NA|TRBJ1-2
CASMGGNYGYTF
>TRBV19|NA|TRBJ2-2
CASSPISQGVLFF
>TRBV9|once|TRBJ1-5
CASSVGAGNQPQHF
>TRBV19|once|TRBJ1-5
CASRRRDTYQPQHF
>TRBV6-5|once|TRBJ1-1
CASRDTFEAFF
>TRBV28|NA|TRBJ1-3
CASSFTTGQGGNTIYF
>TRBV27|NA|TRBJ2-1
CASRRDSPYEQFF
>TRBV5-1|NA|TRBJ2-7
CASSTAWTSGGESEQYF
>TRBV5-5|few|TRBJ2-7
CASSWDGYEQYF
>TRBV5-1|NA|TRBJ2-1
CASSLARTGPYNEQFF
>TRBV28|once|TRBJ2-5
CASSLYGTSGQETQYF
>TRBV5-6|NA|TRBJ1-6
CASSLAGRNSPLHF
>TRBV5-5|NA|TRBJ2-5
CASTPGGPGETQYF
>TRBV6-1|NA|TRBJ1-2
CASSGGQVGYTF
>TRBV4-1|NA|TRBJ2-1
CASSQDALTSGIVEQFF
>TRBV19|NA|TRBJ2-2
CASSPGQRTGELFF
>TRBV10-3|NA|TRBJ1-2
CAISESGARGIHGYTF
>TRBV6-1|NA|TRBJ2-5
CASSEGRAQQTQYF
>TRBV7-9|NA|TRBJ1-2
CASSLGGAVGYTF
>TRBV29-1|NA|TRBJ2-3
CSVALLAGVTDTQYF
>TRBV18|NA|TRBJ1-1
CASSPGRNTEAFF
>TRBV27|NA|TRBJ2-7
CASSPKGGTYEQYF
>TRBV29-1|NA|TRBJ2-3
CSVWVRGSSTDTQYF
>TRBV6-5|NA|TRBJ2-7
CASSYWGLGDEQYF